Each of the 30 T cell receptor beta chains below was sequenced from the same sample in a study of human T cells and chemical hapten exposure. Time point indicated: pre-sensitization, week 0. Indicated treatment: therapeutic diphenylcyclopropenone sensitization with weekly scalp DPC. MiXCR was run by TCRdb on the RACE reads, yielding one entry per CDR3 protein. The table records approximately 260,000 distinct CDR3 sequences, about 9% of them present only once. Sequenced here: whole blood, sampled in connection with sensitization to the hapten diphenylcyclopropenone (DPC). The receptor source for this set is a woman in her forties with alopecia areata. Some clones in this sample may be carry-over from other donors' samples.

V usage is TRBV11-2 and J usage is TRBJ2-3; the D is unclear. The CDR3 has 11 amino acids. In germline, CDR1 is SGHAT, CDR2 FQNNGV. Trimming took 4 bases from V and 9 from J, leaving 8 bases between them. The DNA of the CDR3 is TGTGCCAGCAGCTCATTCATCACGCAGTATTTT. Its protein is CASSSFITQYF.

There are a few counts of this clonotype. In DNA form, the CDR3 reads TGTGCCAGCAGCTCAATTGGACTAGCGGGAGTGAATGAGCAGTTCTTC. Encoded protein: CASSSIGLAGVNEQFF. The chain uses TRBV5-6 and TRBJ2-1; 13 bases are a match to TRBD2. This CDR3 has 16 amino acids. Germline V lookup: CDR1 SGHDT, CDR2 YYEEEE. With 3 bases clipped from V and 7 bases from J, the junction kept 7 bases outside the gene matches.

There are a few counts of this clonotype. This CDR3 reads CASSTKGRTQYF. The CDR3 DNA is TGTGCCAGCAGCACAAAGGGACGGACCCAGTACTTC. The V call is TRBV6-2 or TRBV6-3, the J call TRBJ2-5, with D perhaps given as TRBD1 or TRBD2 (5 bases each). The V and J ends lost 6 bases and 7 bases respectively, with 12 bases between them. The CDR3 extends over 12 amino acids. The V gene's germline CDR1 is MNHEY and CDR2 SVGEGT.

The table lists this clonotype with a few counts. The chain couples TRBV29-1 to TRBJ2-1; D might be TRBD1 (6 bases). This CDR3 has 13 residues. Germline V gives CDR1 SQVTM, CDR2 ANQGSEA. The ends were cut back, 7 bases at V and 4 bases at J, with 14 bases in the middle. The CDR3 here is CSAPQTGYNEQFF. CDR3 bases: TGCAGCGCTCCCCAGACAGGATACAATGAGCAGTTCTTC.

CDR3 amino acids: CSAGLQGHYGYTF. DNA of the CDR3: TGCAGTGCCGGACTCCAGGGCCACTATGGCTACACCTTC. This chain links TRBV20-1 with TRBJ1-2, with D tentatively TRBD1 (5 bases). With 6 bases removed from V and 3 bases from J, the gap between germline ends came to 14 bases. Per the germline V gene, CDR1 is DFQATT and CDR2 is SNEGSKA (reference sequence). The CDR3 is made up of 13 amino acids.

This clonotype was seen many times. The chain couples TRBV9 to TRBJ2-3; D ambiguous. The germline V and J ends were trimmed by 6 bases and 0 bases, with 8 bases remaining between them. From germline, CDR1 is SGDLS and CDR2 YYNGEE. The length of the CDR3 is 13 residues. In DNA, the CDR3 is TGTGCCAGCAACGTTGACAGCACAGATACGCAGTATTTT. Residues: CASNVDSTDTQYF.

CDR3 sequence reads: CASSIGGETQYF. CDR3 sequence (DNA): TGTGCCAGTAGTATTGGGGGTGAGACCCAGTACTTC. The V and J genes are TRBV19 and TRBJ2-5, with D perhaps TRBD1 or TRBD2 (5 bases each). Germline loops: CDR1 LNHDA, CDR2 SQIVND (reference sequence). The CDR3 spans 12 residues. V lost 3 bases and J lost 5, with 7 bases in between.

At least ten counts were recorded for this clonotype. The V call is TRBV2, the J call TRBJ2-1; D may match TRBD1 or TRBD2 (6 bases each). Per germline, CDR1 SNHLY and CDR2 FYNNEI. The CDR3 is made up of 16 amino acids. V dropped 2 bases and J dropped 7 bases, with 18 bases sitting between them. The CDR3 region has the DNA TGTGCCAGCAGTGAATGGGGGGCTAGCGCTAGGAATGAGCAGTTCTTC. This codes for CASSEWGASARNEQFF.

This clonotype occurred a few times. This chain connects TRBV6-2 or TRBV6-3 to TRBJ2-4; 10 bases map to TRBD2. V was clipped by 4 bases and J by 9 bases; unmatched bases: 12. Looked up from germline, CDR1 is MNHEY and CDR2 is SVGEGT. This CDR3 is built from 16 residues. The CDR3 sequence: CASSFPTSGSGGIQYF. In DNA, the CDR3 is TGTGCCAGCAGTTTCCCGACTAGCGGGTCCGGCGGCATTCAGTACTTC.

This clonotype turned up a few times. This chain uses TRBV9 with TRBJ2-7; D is undetermined. The CDR3 is 14 amino acids. The V gene's germline CDR1 is SGDLS and CDR2 YYNGEE. Deletions cut 7 bases from V and 0 bases from J, with 14 bases between. CDR3 sequence: CASARTGSSYEQYF. The CDR3 DNA is TGTGCCAGCGCCCGTACCGGATCCTCCTACGAGCAGTACTTC.

The chain joins TRBV12-3 or TRBV12-4 to TRBJ2-7, with D maybe TRBD1 (6 bases). V lost 6 bases and J 0 bases, leaving 21 bases between the germline ends. The CDR3 length is 17 residues. The CDR3 DNA sequence: TGTGCCAGCAGGCGTTGGGACAATAACCGAACCTCCTACGAGCAGTACTTC. Translated, it gives CASRRWDNNRTSYEQYF.

This clonotype was recorded a few times. The junction shows a germline mismatch at one end, possibly a read error. This sequence joins TRBV6-2 or TRBV6-3 and TRBJ2-1; 12 bases are a match to TRBD2. The CDR3 is 15 residues long. CDR1 MNHEY and CDR2 SVGEGT come from the germline V gene. The CDR3 spells CASSYGWTSGALYLF. For the CDR3, the DNA is TGTGCCAGCAGTTACGGGTGGACTAGCGGGGCCTTGTACCTCTTC.

The table lists this clonotype with a few counts. The chain carries TRBV21-1 and TRBJ1-1; TRBD1 is the table's D call and was not checked against the DNA. TRBV21-1 is a pseudogene. This CDR3 has 16 amino acids. CDR3 sequence (DNA): TGTGCCAGCAGCAAAGGATCGACAGGGGAGAACACTGAAGCTTTCTTT. Residues: CASSKGSTGENTEAFF.

The chain carries TRBV29-1 and TRBJ2-7; D might be TRBD1 (6 bases). The CDR3 is 15 amino acids. The V and J ends lost 6 bases and 1 base respectively, with 19 bases between them. The germline V gene encodes CDR1 SQVTM and CDR2 ANQGSEA. CDR3 nucleotide sequence: TGCAGCGTCCATAAGGGGGATTTTCCTTCCTACGAGCAGTACTTC. The encoded protein is CSVHKGDFPSYEQYF.

The chain joins TRBV10-3 to TRBJ2-3, with 12 bases lining up with TRBD2. Germline CDR1 is ENHRY and CDR2 is SYGVKD. This CDR3 is 16 amino acids long. V dropped 7 bases and J dropped 4; count of bases not matched to a gene: 9. Here the CDR3 reads CAITSGRAYSADTQYF. The DNA for the CDR3 is TGTGCCATCACTAGCGGGAGGGCCTATAGTGCAGATACGCAGTATTTT.

The J gene is TRBJ1-2, the V gene TRBV27; tentative D call: TRBD1 (5 bases). Germline V lookup: CDR1 MNHEY, CDR2 SMNVEV (reference sequence). Trimming took 3 bases from V and 7 from J, leaving 12 bases between them. The CDR3 runs to 13 residues. The CDR3, as DNA: TGTGCCAGCAGTTTCGGCAGGGAGACTGGCTACACCTTC. Protein: CASSFGRETGYTF.

The chain uses TRBV20-1 and TRBJ1-2, with D perhaps matching TRBD1 (5 bases). V dropped 0 bases and J dropped 7 bases, with 9 bases sitting between them. The CDR3 sequence is 12 residues long. Per germline, CDR1 DFQATT and CDR2 SNEGSKA (reference sequence). The CDR3, as DNA: TGCAGTGCTAGAGATGAGGGACGTGGCTACACCTTC. Its protein product is CSARDEGRGYTF.

There are many counts of this clonotype. The chain is built from TRBV28 and TRBJ2-1; 7 bases are shared with TRBD2. The J segment lost 8 bases and the V segment lost 6 bases, leaving 4 bases of the junction unmatched. CDR1 is MDHEN, CDR2 SYDVKM, per germline. The CDR3 contains 12 residues. For the CDR3, the DNA is TGTGCCAGCAGCATAGGGAGGGATGAGCAGTTCTTC. Residues: CASSIGRDEQFF.

CDR3 region: CASSFSSGRTDTQYF. DNA for the CDR3: TGTGCCAGCAGCTTTTCTAGCGGGAGAACAGATACGCAGTATTTT. V is TRBV7-8 and J is TRBJ2-3; 10 nucleotides line up with TRBD2. CDR1 is SGHVS, CDR2 FQNEAQ, per germline. The CDR3 loop spans 15 amino acids. J lost 3 bases, V lost 3 bases, and 3 bases had no gene match.

This clonotype has only a few counts. V and J are TRBV2 and TRBJ2-1, with 7 bases lining up with TRBD2. The CDR3 spans 14 residues. The trim removed 6 bases at V and 7 bases at J, leaving 9 bases unmatched. From germline, CDR1 is SNHLY and CDR2 FYNNEI. The CDR3 region has the DNA TGTGCCAGCAGGGGGCTAGCGGCTTGGAATGAGCAGTTCTTC. Amino acids: CASRGLAAWNEQFF.

The genes are TRBV20-1 and TRBJ2-3, with TRBD2 matching over 8 bases. Germline lookup yields CDR1 DFQATT and CDR2 SNEGSKA (reference sequence). The CDR3 totals 15 residues. V shed 6 bases, J shed 4 bases, and the junction held 12 bases outside the gene matches. The CDR3 nucleotides are TGCAGTGCCCCAGTCCAAGCGGGAGCCCCAGATACGCAGTATTTT. As protein: CSAPVQAGAPDTQYF.

There are many counts of this clonotype. This chain joins TRBV10-3 and TRBJ1-4; no clear D gene. Between the trimmed V and J ends, which lost 8 bases and 0 bases, there was a span of 7 bases. CDR3 length: 13 residues. From germline, CDR1 is ENHRY and CDR2 SYGVKD. CDR3 region: CAICAATNEKLFF. The CDR3 nucleotides are TGTGCCATCTGCGCGGCAACTAATGAAAAACTGTTTTTT.

The table lists this clonotype with many counts. The V call is TRBV29-1, the J call TRBJ2-7, with D perhaps matching TRBD2 (5 bases). The germline V and J ends were trimmed by 2 bases and 0 bases, with 8 bases remaining between them. The CDR3 length is 13 residues. Germline CDR1 SQVTM, CDR2 ANQGSEA. In DNA, the CDR3 is TGCAGCGTTGAAAGGGAGAGCTCCTACGAGCAGTACTTC. As protein: CSVERESSYEQYF.

At least ten counts were recorded for this clonotype. The chain couples TRBV12-3 or TRBV12-4 to TRBJ2-1; tentative D call: TRBD2 (5 bases). Trimming shortened V by 5 bases and J by 4 bases, and 12 bases separated the two germline ends. There are 14 residues in the CDR3. In DNA, the CDR3 is TGTGCCAGCAGTCCGCGGTCGGGGTACAATGAGCAGTTCTTC. Protein sequence: CASSPRSGYNEQFF.

This clonotype was detected only a few times. This rearrangement joins TRBV13 to TRBJ2-3; 11 bases map to TRBD2. CDR1 is PRHDT and CDR2 is FYEKMQ in the germline V gene (reference sequence). J gave up 3 bases and V 5 bases, and 7 bases lay outside the gene matches. The CDR3 consists of 16 residues. The CDR3 DNA is TGTGCCAGCAGCCGTACTAGCGGGAGTGGAACAGATACGCAGTATTTT. It yields the protein CASSRTSGSGTDTQYF.

In this sample, this clonotype turned up many times. The V gene is TRBV29-1, the J gene TRBJ1-1; D remains ambiguous. V was pared by 4 bases and J by 0 bases, with 9 bases between. Germline V gene lookup returns CDR1 SQVTM and CDR2 ANQGSEA. The CDR3 runs to 13 residues. CDR3 sequence reads: CSVAGPLNTEAFF. The CDR3 nucleotides are TGCAGCGTTGCCGGACCTTTGAACACTGAAGCTTTCTTT.

This clonotype has more than one count but fewer than ten. The V call is TRBV20-1, the J call TRBJ2-1; D is ambiguous. This CDR3 has 14 residues. In germline, CDR1 is DFQATT, CDR2 SNEGSKA (reference sequence). V was clipped by 4 bases and J by 0 bases, with 10 bases between them. The CDR3 loop reads CSATRASSYNEQFF. The CDR3 DNA reads as TGCAGTGCTACTAGGGCCAGCTCCTACAATGAGCAGTTCTTC.

The chain links TRBV7-3 to TRBJ2-5; 8 nucleotides line up with TRBD2. This CDR3 has 13 residues. Germline CDR1 reads SGHTA; CDR2 reads FQGTGA. Germline trimming cut 4 bases from V and 4 bases from J; bases unmatched to any gene: 2. The CDR3 region is CASSSGLGETQYF. CDR3 sequence (DNA): TGTGCCAGCAGCTCGGGACTAGGAGAGACCCAGTACTTC.

V gene TRBV12-3 or TRBV12-4 combines with J gene TRBJ1-1; 9 positions match TRBD1. This CDR3 has 13 amino acids. V lost 5 bases to trimming and J lost 5 bases; unmatched junction nucleotides: 3. CDR3 protein: CASSATGGTEAFF. The CDR3, as DNA: TGTGCCAGCAGTGCGACAGGGGGGACTGAAGCTTTCTTT.

This clonotype occurred many times. As DNA, the CDR3 is TGTGCCAGCGTAGGGGACGGACTATTCAATGAGCAGTTCTTC. It yields the protein CASVGDGLFNEQFF. The rearrangement uses TRBV6-2 or TRBV6-3 and TRBJ2-1, with a weak D call TRBD2 (6 bases). Germline-derived CDR1 and CDR2 are MNHEY and SVGEGT. This CDR3 is built from 14 residues. V dropped 8 bases and J dropped 6 bases, with 17 bases sitting between them.